Below are 24 T cell receptor beta chains sequenced from a single sample in a study of PD-1 blockade in classical Hodgkin lymphoma. Profiled with immunoSEQ multiplex PCR; TCRdb holds only in-frame clones, not every one. The sample contains approximately 20,000 clones, 85% to 90% of which appear only once. Time point denoted: newly diagnosed, previously untreated cHL patient sample. Purification of CD4+ T cells from thawed PBMCs was achieved by magnetic negative selection. The sample consisted of CD4+ T cells from blood. Source of these receptors: a human donor with classical Hodgkin lymphoma.

This chain joins TRBV11-2 and TRBJ2-4; the D gene is possibly TRBD1 (6 bases). Germline loops: CDR1 SGHAT, CDR2 FQNNGV. The V end was cut by 5 bases, the J end by 9 bases, with 17 bases between. There are 14 residues in the CDR3. The DNA of the CDR3 is TGTGCCAGCAGCCAGATTACAGGGTGGGGCATTCAGTACTTC. Protein: CASSQITGWGIQYF.

The chain links TRBV5-1 to TRBJ2-1; the match to TRBD2 covers 8 bases. With 3 bases clipped from V and 7 bases from J, the junction kept 6 bases outside the gene matches. Germline assignment: CDR1 SGHRS and CDR2 YFSETQ. CDR3 length: 14 residues. As DNA, the CDR3 is TGCGCCAGCAGCTCCTTAGCGGGGTCAAATGAGCAGTTCTTC. Translated, it gives CASSSLAGSNEQFF. The variable domain in full, with the rest retrieved from reference TRBV5-1 and TRBJ2-1, is KAGVTQTPRYLIKTRGQQVTLSCSPISGHRSVSWYQQTPGQGLQFLFEYFSETQRNKGNFPGRFSGRQFSNSRSEMNVSTLELGDSALYLCASSSLAGSNEQFFGPGTRLTVL.

The CDR3 here is CGGEDIYEQYF. The CDR3 bases are TGCGGGGGGGAGGACATCTACGAGCAGTACTTC. The J gene is TRBJ2-7, the V gene TRBV20-1, with 7 positions matching TRBD2. CDR3 length: 11 residues. Germline V CDR1 and CDR2: DFQATT, SNEGSKA (reference sequence).

V is TRBV4-1 and J is TRBJ1-2; tentatively, D is TRBD1 (6 bases). CDR1 is MGHRA, CDR2 YSYEKL, per germline. There are 18 residues in the CDR3. V was pared by 1 base and J by 1 base, with 19 bases between. CDR3 protein: CASSQGGAMDSNNYGYTF. The CDR3 bases are TGCGCCAGCAGCCAAGGGGGAGCGATGGACAGCAATAACTATGGCTACACCTTC.

V gene TRBV28 combines with J gene TRBJ2-1; D might be TRBD1 or TRBD2, each matching 5 bases. This CDR3 region has 17 residues. Germline V gene data show CDR1 as MDHEN and CDR2 as SYDVKM. V shed 6 bases and J shed 4 bases, with 22 bases lying between them. The CDR3 bases are TGTGCCAGCAGAGGGGACCGGGGTACCCAGGTGTACAATGAGCAGTTCTTC. Protein sequence: CASRGDRGTQVYNEQFF.

V gene TRBV19 combines with J gene TRBJ2-2; 7 bases line up with TRBD2. The CDR3 loop spans 15 amino acids. The J segment lost 1 base and the V segment lost 3 bases, leaving 2 bases of the junction unmatched. The V gene's germline CDR1 is LNHDA and CDR2 SQIVND (reference sequence). The CDR3 protein is CASSMAGVNTGELFF. The CDR3, as DNA: TGTGCCAGTAGTATGGCGGGAGTGAACACCGGGGAGCTGTTTTTT.

CDR3 coding DNA: TGTGCCAGCAGGGGTCCGGGACAGGGAAATGGCTACACCTTC. This translates into CASRGPGQGNGYTF. V and J are TRBV7-8 and TRBJ1-2, with 9 bases lining up with TRBD1. V lost 6 bases, J lost 6 bases, and 8 bases stayed unmatched. CDR1 SGHVS and CDR2 FQNEAQ come from the germline V gene. This CDR3 region has 14 residues.

The rearrangement uses TRBV11-2 and TRBJ2-7; no clear D gene. There are 15 residues in the CDR3. The germline V and J ends were trimmed by 1 base and 5 bases, with 15 bases remaining between them. CDR1 SGHAT and CDR2 FQNNGV come from the germline V gene. DNA for the CDR3: TGTGCCAGCAGCTTAGGGCCAGGACGGGCCAACGAGCAGTACTTC. Protein product: CASSLGPGRANEQYF.

This sequence joins TRBV7-9 and TRBJ2-3; the D call may be TRBD1 or TRBD2 (6 bases each). This CDR3 spans 16 amino acids. Germline V gene data show CDR1 as SEHNR and CDR2 as FQNEAQ (reference sequence). The V and J ends lost 6 bases and 3 bases respectively, with 19 bases between them. CDR3 amino acids: CASRKSRGALTDTQYF. The CDR3 coding sequence is TGTGCCAGCAGAAAGTCGAGGGGGGCCTTAACAGATACGCAGTATTTT. The complete variable domain, with remaining parts taken from reference TRBV7-9 and TRBJ2-3, reads DTGVSQNPRHKITKRGQNVTFRCDPISEHNRLYWYRQTLGQGPEFLTYFQNEAQLEKSRLLSDRFSAERPKGSFSTLEIQRTEQGDSAMYLCASRKSRGALTDTQYFGPGTRLTVL.

The V and J genes are TRBV6-1 and TRBJ1-1, with D hard to call. With 7 bases removed from V and 2 bases from J, the gap between germline ends came to 11 bases. From germline, CDR1 is MNHNS and CDR2 SASEGT. The CDR3 extends over 13 amino acids. In nucleotides, the CDR3 is TGTGCCAGCAAGAGGGTCGGTAACACTGAAGCTTTCTTT. This translates into CASKRVGNTEAFF.

The CDR3 spells CASSQVGPTNAHGYTF. In DNA, the CDR3 is TGTGCCAGCTCACAGGTTGGCCCGACGAACGCTCATGGCTACACCTTC. The V call is TRBV18, the J call TRBJ1-2; D unresolved. Deletions cut 4 bases from V and 6 bases from J, with 21 bases between. Germline V CDR1 and CDR2: KGHSH, LQKENI. This CDR3 region has 16 residues.

This clone was seen more than once but under ten times. This chain uses TRBV19 with TRBJ1-5; 10 bases map to TRBD1. Trimming took 7 bases from V and 2 from J; bases not matched to a gene: 8. This CDR3 spans 16 amino acids. Germline V gives CDR1 LNHDA, CDR2 SQIVND (reference sequence). The CDR3 bases are TGTGCCAGTACCCTCCTCGGGACAGGGGGCAATCAGCCCCAGCATTTT. This translates into CASTLLGTGGNQPQHF.

V and J are TRBV10-2 and TRBJ2-2; tentatively, D is TRBD2 (6 bases). V was cut by 6 bases and J by 2 bases, with 10 bases left in between. Germline loops: CDR1 WSHSY, CDR2 SAAADI. The CDR3 is 14 amino acids. CDR3 nucleotides: TGCGCCAGCAGATTAGCGGTAAACACCGGGGAGCTGTTTTTT. Protein: CASRLAVNTGELFF.

This clone appeared once. This chain uses TRBV4-1 with TRBJ2-1; tentatively, D is TRBD1 (6 bases). This CDR3 has 12 amino acids. V was clipped by 0 bases and J by 13 bases, with 10 bases between them. Germline values: CDR1 MGHRA, CDR2 YSYEKL. The CDR3 sequence: CASSQDRGIQFF. The CDR3 coding sequence is TGCGCCAGCAGCCAAGACAGGGGTATACAGTTCTTC.

V is TRBV7-2 and J is TRBJ2-5, with D uncertain. This CDR3 region has 14 residues. Trimming pared 5 bases from V and 5 bases from J, leaving 15 bases between. CDR1 is SGHTA and CDR2 is FQGNSA in the germline V gene. Written as DNA, the CDR3 is TGTGCCAGCAGCCCGACCGTAGGGCGGGAGACCCAGTACTTC. It is translated as CASSPTVGRETQYF.

On this clone itself: The junction and the germline gene differ at one end; a read error may be behind it. V usage is TRBV7-7 and J usage is TRBJ2-2, with 11 bases identical to TRBD2. CDR1 is SSHAT, CDR2 FNYEAQ, per germline (reference sequence). This CDR3 is built from 15 residues. Here the CDR3 reads CASSSGTSGPGELFF. The CDR3 DNA reads as TGTGCTAGCAGTTCCGGGACTAGCGGCCCCGGGGAGCTGTTTTTT.

The CDR3 DNA reads as TGTGCCAGCAGCTTAACCACCTACCTCCTCCGACAGACGGTCTACAATGAGCAGTTCTTC. Amino acid sequence: CASSLTTYLLRQTVYNEQFF. The chain joins TRBV7-6 to TRBJ2-1; possibly TRBD1 for D (5 bases). Germline V CDR1 and CDR2: SGHVS, FNYEAQ. This CDR3 has 20 amino acids. Trimming removed 2 bases at V and 3 bases at J, with 26 bases between.

V and J are TRBV7-8 and TRBJ2-1; D uncertain. V lost 5 bases to trimming and J lost 6 bases, with 8 bases between them. CDR1 is SGHVS, CDR2 FQNEAQ, per germline. The CDR3 contains 12 residues. CDR3 sequence: CASSPDVNEQFF. The CDR3 DNA is TGTGCCAGCAGCCCCGACGTCAATGAGCAGTTCTTC.

V is TRBV9 and J is TRBJ2-1, with 11 bases lining up with TRBD2. The CDR3 extends over 15 amino acids. Germline loops: CDR1 SGDLS, CDR2 YYNGEE. V was pared by 0 bases and J by 10 bases, with 6 bases of the junction left unmatched. In DNA form, the CDR3 reads TGTGCCAGCAGCGTAGTGTCTAGCGGGAGGCCCGAGCAGTTCTTC. Residues: CASSVVSSGRPEQFF.

This chain links TRBV15 with TRBJ2-1; unclear D gene. From germline, CDR1 is LNHNV and CDR2 YYDKDF (reference sequence). This CDR3 spans 14 amino acids. V gave up 0 bases and J gave up 5 bases, with 8 bases separating them. The CDR3 DNA reads TGTGCCACCAGCAGAGATTTGGGCAACAATGAGCAGTTCTTC. As protein: CATSRDLGNNEQFF.

This chain uses TRBV7-2 with TRBJ1-2; 8 bases agree with TRBD1. CDR3 size: 14 residues. Germline-derived CDR1 and CDR2 are SGHTA and FQGNSA. V lost 5 bases and J lost 8; bases outside the gene matches: 10. CDR3 DNA sequence: TGTGCCAGCAGCCCAGGACAGGGTTCAGAAGGCTACACCTTC. Its protein product is CASSPGQGSEGYTF.

This clone was counted a single time. CDR3 sequence reads: CASRLGVSGDYGYTF. CDR3 sequence (DNA): TGTGCCAGCAGACTTGGGGTATCGGGCGACTATGGCTACACCTTC. This sequence joins TRBV5-4 and TRBJ1-2; D remains ambiguous. The germline V gene encodes CDR1 SGHNT and CDR2 YYREEE (reference sequence). The length of the CDR3 is 15 residues. Trimming stripped 5 bases from V and 3 bases from J, with 17 bases between.

The chain combines TRBV7-9 with TRBJ2-1, with 12 positions matching TRBD2. The germline V gene has CDR1 SEHNR and CDR2 FQNEAQ (reference sequence). This CDR3 region has 15 residues. V shed 4 bases, J shed 10 bases, and the junction held 8 bases outside the gene matches. CDR3 sequence (DNA): TGTGCCAGCAGCTCACGGACTAGCGGGATATGGGAGCAGTTCTTC. Protein sequence: CASSSRTSGIWEQFF.

The chain employs TRBV7-6 and TRBJ2-7; no clear D gene. Germline loops: CDR1 SGHVS, CDR2 FNYEAQ. The CDR3 runs to 18 residues. The germline V and J ends were trimmed by 1 base and 0 bases, with 19 bases remaining between them. In DNA, the CDR3 is TGTGCCAGCAGCTTAGTACCCTCAAGTGGGCGGTCCTCCTACGAGCAGTACTTC. Its protein is CASSLVPSSGRSSYEQYF.